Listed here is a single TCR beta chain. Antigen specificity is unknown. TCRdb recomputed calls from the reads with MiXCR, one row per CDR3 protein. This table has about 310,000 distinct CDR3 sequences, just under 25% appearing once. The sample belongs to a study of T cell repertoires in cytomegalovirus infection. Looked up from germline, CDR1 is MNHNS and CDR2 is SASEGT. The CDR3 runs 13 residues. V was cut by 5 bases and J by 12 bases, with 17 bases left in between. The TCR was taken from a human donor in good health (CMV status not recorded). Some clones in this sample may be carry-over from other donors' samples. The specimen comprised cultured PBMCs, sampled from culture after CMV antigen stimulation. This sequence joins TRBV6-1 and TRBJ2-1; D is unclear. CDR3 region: CASSYPVSRRQFF. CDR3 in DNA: TGTGCCAGCAGTTACCCGGTTAGCAGAAGGCAGTTCTTC.